This T cell receptor (beta chain) was captured by sequencing in a study of blood T cell repertoires in COVID-19 (dated by TCRdb to the early 2020s). Regarding the research as a whole: Samples from collaborators originated in the United States, Italy and Spain and spanned both the acute and convalescent phases of COVID-19. The material from the prospective study consisted of cDNA or gDNA derived from T cells, B-cell-depleted T cells, or PBMCs. Subjects who had been exposed to COVID-19, were actively infected with it, or had recovered from it provided the deeply sampled blood TCRbeta repertoires that made up the dataset. The repertoires were made available in a free public database intended to serve as a resource for research on the immune response to SARS-CoV-2. The samples were drawn from two sources: the first 160 participants of the ongoing ImmuneRACE study, and over 950 subjects contributed by 6 global collaborators. Sample metadata almost always included a de-identified subject ID, COVID-19 status, age in years and sex. Where available, HLA class I and class II types were obtained from metadata supplied by the sample provider rather than from assay-based typing.

Beyond this particular receptor, the publication reports: The amount of clinical and demographic metadata varied by source and participant and was provided uncurated.

The collaborating institutions used their own protocols to collect whole blood in K2EDTA tubes. For TCRbeta analysis, collaborators shipped samples as frozen whole blood, isolated PBMCs, or DNA extracted from either of those sample types. Worth noting for this clone: Its antigen specificity is not known. Base qualities are not provided; no much larger clone lies one nucleotide away.

TCRbeta CDR3 regions were amplified from genomic DNA by means of the immunoSEQ Assay, a bias-controlled multiplex PCR. Per the authors' processing: The number of nucleated cells in each sample was estimated from the amplification of reference gene primers within the assay. Sequence reads were collapsed and filtered to measure the absolute abundance of every unique TCRbeta CDR3 rearrangement. For each sample, productive Simpson clonality was calculated as the square root of Simpson's diversity index across productive rearrangements. Not all clones reach the TCRdb copy of this immuneACCESS table, which keeps in-frame sequences only. Checked studies attribute under half of the gap to unresolved V genes and leave the rest unexplained. The V and J calls and clone size come from that table; D and trimming were worked out from the DNA. The table for this sample lists approximately 15,000 clones; under 95% of them were counted only once. The top ten hold approximately 4.2% of the sample.

CDR1 and CDR2, looked up from the germline V gene (reference sequence), are LNHDA and SQIVND. The cysteine opens and the phenylalanine closes a CDR3 of 15 amino acids. Just CDR3 DNA is preserved here, 45 bases in frame from base 1. The trim is 3 bases for V and 3 bases for J, with a gap of 12 bases between the germline ends. The chain couples TRBV19 to TRBJ1-5, and the D gene may be TRBD1, 5 bases matching. Sequenced sample: peripheral blood. The sequence was collected from a man aged 55 to 69 with active COVID-19. The DNA sequence reads TGTGCCAGTAGTATTGGGGCAGGCTTCAATCAGCCCCAGCATTTT. Its product reads: CASSIGAGFNQPQHF. The full variable domain, with segments outside the CDR3 supplied by the reference TRBV19 and TRBJ1-5 proteins, appears as DGGITQSPKYLFRKEGQNVTLSCEQNLNHDAMYWYRQDPGQGLRLIYYSQIVNDFQKGDIAEGYSVSREKKESFPLTVTSAQKNPTAFYLCASSIGAGFNQPQHFGDGTRLSIL.